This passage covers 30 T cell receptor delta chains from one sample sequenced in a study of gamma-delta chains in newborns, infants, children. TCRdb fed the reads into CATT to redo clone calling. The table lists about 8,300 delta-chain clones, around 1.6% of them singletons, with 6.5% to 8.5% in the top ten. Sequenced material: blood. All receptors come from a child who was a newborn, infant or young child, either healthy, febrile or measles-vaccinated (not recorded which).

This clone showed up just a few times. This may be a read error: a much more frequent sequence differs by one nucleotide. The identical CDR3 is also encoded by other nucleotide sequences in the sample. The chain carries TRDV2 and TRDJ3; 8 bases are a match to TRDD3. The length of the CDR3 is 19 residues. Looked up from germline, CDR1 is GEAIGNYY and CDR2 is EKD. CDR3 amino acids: CACDTVGIHNTWDTRQMFF. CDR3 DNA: TGCGCCTGTGACACCGTGGGGATACATAACACCTGGGACACCCGACAGATGTTTTTC.

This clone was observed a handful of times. In DNA form, the CDR3 reads TGTGCTCTTGGGGTTACCCACTTCCTCCCCGTACTGGGGGATACGCCCAGGGCTTTGACAGCACAACTCTTCTTT. Its translation: CALGVTHFLPVLGDTPRALTAQLFF. V is TRDV1 and J is TRDJ2; 13 nucleotides line up with TRDD3. V trimming: 4 bases; J trimming: 0 bases; junction bases outside the gene matches: 26. The length of the CDR3 is 25 residues. In germline, CDR1 is TSWWSYY, CDR2 QGS.

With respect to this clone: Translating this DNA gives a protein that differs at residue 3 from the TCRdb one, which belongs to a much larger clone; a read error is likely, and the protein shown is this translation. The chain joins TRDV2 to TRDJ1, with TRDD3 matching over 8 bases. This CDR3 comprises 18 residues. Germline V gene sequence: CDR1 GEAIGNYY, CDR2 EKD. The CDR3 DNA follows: TGTGCCCGTGACAATACCTTAATGGGGGATTCGTACACCGATAAACTCATCTTT. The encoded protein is CARDNTLMGDSYTDKLIF.

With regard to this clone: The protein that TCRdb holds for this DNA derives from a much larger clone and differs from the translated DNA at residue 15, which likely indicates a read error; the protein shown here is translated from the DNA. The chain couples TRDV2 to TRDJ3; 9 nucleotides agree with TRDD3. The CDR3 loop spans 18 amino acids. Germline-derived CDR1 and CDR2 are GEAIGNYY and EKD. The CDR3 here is CACDTGDTPSWDTRLMFF. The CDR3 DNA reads TGTGCCTGTGACACCGGGGATACGCCGTCCTGGGACACCCGACTGATGTTTTTC.

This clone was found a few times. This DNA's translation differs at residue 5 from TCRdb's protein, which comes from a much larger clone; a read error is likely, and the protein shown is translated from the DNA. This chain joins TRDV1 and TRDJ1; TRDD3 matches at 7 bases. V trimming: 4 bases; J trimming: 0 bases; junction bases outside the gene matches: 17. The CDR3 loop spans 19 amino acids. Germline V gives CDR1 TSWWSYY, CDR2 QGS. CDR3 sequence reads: CALGVLRRRGMLYTDKLIF. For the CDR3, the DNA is TGTGCTCTTGGGGTACTGCGACGCCGGGGGATGCTGTACACCGATAAACTCATCTTT.

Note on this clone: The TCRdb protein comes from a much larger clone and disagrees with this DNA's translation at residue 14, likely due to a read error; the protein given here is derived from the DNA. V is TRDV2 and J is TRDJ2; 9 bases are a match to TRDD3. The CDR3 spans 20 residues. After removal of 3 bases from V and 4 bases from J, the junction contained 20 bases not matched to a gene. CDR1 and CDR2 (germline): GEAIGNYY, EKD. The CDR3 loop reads CACDPLIPTGGRASTAQLFF. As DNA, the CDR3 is TGTGCCTGTGACCCCTTGATTCCTACTGGGGGACGCGCTTCGACAGCACAACTCTTCTTT.

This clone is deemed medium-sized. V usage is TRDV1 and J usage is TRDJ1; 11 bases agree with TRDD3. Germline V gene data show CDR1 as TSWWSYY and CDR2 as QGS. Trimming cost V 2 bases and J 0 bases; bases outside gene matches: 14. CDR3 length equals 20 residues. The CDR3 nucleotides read TGTGCTCTTGGGGAAAGAGTTGGTGGGGGATACGACCCTTACACCGATAAACTCATCTTT. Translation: CALGERVGGGYDPYTDKLIF.

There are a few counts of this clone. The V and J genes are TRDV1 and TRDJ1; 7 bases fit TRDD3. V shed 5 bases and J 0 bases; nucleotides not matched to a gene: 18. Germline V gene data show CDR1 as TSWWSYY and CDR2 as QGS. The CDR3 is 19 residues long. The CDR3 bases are TGTGCTCTTGGGAGTCTGGGAACTAGCTGGGGGGTGTACACCGATAAACTCATCTTT. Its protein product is CALGSLGTSWGVYTDKLIF.

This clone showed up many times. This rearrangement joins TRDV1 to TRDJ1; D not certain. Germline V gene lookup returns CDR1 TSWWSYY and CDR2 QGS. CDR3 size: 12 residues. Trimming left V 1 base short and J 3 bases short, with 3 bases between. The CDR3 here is CALGEPADKLIF. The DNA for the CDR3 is TGTGCTCTTGGGGAACCGGCCGATAAACTCATCTTT.

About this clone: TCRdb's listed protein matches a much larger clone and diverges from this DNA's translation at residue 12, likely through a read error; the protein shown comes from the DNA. CDR3 bases: TGTGCTCTTGGGGAACTTACCGGGGGTGGGGACTCCGATAAACTCATCTTT. Protein product: CALGELTGGGDSDKLIF. The V gene is TRDV1, the J gene TRDJ1, with TRDD3 as a possible D gene (5 bases). The germline gives CDR1 TSWWSYY, CDR2 QGS. Trimming left V 0 bases short and J 3 bases short, with 17 bases between. The CDR3 consists of 17 residues.

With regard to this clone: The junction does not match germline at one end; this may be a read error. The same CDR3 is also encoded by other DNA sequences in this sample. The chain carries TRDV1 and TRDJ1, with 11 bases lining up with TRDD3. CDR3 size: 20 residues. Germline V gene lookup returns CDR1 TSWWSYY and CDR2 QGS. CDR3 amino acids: CALGAPPLYWGINRTDKLIF. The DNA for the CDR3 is TGCGCTCTTGGGGCCCCTCCTCTGTACTGGGGGATAAATAGGACCGATAAACTCATCTTT.

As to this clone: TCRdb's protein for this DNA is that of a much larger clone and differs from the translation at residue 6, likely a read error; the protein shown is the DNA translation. The CDR3 protein is CACDTRRGILGYTDKLIF. In DNA, the CDR3 is TGTGCCTGTGACACGAGACGGGGGATACTCGGTTACACCGATAAACTCATCTTT. This rearrangement joins TRDV2 to TRDJ1, with 9 positions matching TRDD3. CDR1 GEAIGNYY and CDR2 EKD come from the germline V gene. The CDR3 has 18 amino acids. Trimming removed 1 base from V and 0 bases from J; junction bases left unmatched: 11.

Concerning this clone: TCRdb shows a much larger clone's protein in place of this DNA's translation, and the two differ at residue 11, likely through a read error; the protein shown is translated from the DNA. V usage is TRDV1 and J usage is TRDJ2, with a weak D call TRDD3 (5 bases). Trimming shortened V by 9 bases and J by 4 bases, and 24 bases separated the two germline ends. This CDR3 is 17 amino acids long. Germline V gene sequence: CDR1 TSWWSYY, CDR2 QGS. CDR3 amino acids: CALYPVYGLCSTAQLFF. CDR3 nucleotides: TGTGCTCTATACCCCGTATACGGCCTGTGTTCGACAGCACAACTCTTCTTT.

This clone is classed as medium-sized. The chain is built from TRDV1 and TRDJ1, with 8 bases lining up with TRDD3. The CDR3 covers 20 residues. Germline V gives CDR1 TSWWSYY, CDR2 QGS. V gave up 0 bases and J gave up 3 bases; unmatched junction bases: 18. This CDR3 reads CALGELARIYWGLSSDKLIF. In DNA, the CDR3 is TGTGCTCTTGGGGAACTAGCTCGGATCTACTGGGGGTTGAGCTCCGATAAACTCATCTTT.

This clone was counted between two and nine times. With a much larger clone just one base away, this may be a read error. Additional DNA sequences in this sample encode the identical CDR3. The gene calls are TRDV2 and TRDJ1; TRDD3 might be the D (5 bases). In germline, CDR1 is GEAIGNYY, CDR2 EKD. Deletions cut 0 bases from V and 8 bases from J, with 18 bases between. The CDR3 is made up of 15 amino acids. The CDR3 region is CACDTGWGRDEKLIF. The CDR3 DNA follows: TGTGCCTGTGACACCGGTTGGGGAAGAGATGAGAAACTCATCTTT.

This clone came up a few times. CDR3 sequence: CACGTRDWGISPQSWDTRQMFF. For the CDR3, the DNA is TGTGCCTGTGGCACGAGGGACTGGGGGATCTCACCCCAGTCCTGGGACACCCGACAGATGTTTTTC. The gene calls are TRDV2 and TRDJ3; TRDD3 agrees at 10 bases. Germline V gene data show CDR1 as GEAIGNYY and CDR2 as EKD. The V and J ends lost 5 bases and 1 base, in that order; junction bases with no gene match: 19. This CDR3 has 22 amino acids.

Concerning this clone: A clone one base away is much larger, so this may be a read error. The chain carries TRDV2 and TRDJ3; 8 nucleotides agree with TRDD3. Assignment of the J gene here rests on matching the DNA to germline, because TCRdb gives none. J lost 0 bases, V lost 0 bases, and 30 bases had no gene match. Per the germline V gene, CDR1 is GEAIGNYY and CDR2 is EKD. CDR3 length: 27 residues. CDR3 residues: CACDTCGGENLLWGDRLGSWDTRQMFF. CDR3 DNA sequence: TGTGCCTGTGACACCTGTGGAGGGGAGAATCTCCTTTGGGGGGATAGATTGGGCTCCTGGGACACCCGACAGATGTTTTTC.

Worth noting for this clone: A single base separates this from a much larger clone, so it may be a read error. CDR3 in amino acids: CALGQRTFLGGLGRYADKLIF. The CDR3 bases are TGTGCTCTTGGGCAACGGACGTTCCTAGGGGGACTGGGGAGGTACGCCGATAAACTCATCTTT. V is TRDV1 and J is TRDJ1, with D perhaps matching TRDD3 (7 bases). Germline CDR1 TSWWSYY, CDR2 QGS. Trimming shortened V by 5 bases and J by 3 bases, and 34 bases separated the two germline ends. CDR3 length equals 21 residues.

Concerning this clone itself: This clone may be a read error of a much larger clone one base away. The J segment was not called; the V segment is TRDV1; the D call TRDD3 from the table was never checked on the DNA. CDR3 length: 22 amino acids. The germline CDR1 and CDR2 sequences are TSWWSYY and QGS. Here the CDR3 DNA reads TGTGCTCTTGGGGAACGACGCCGCTTTCTGGCTACGGGGGATACGGGCACCGATAAACACATCTTT. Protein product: CALGERRRFLATGDTGTDKHIF.

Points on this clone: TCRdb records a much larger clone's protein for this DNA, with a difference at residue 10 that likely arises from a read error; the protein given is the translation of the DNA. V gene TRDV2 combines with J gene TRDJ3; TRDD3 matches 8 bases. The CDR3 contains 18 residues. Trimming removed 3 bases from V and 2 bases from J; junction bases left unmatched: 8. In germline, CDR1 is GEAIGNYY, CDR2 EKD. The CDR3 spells CACDVLGVSPWDTRQMFF. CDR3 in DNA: TGTGCCTGTGACGTACTGGGGGTCAGCCCCTGGGACACCCGACAGATGTTTTTC.

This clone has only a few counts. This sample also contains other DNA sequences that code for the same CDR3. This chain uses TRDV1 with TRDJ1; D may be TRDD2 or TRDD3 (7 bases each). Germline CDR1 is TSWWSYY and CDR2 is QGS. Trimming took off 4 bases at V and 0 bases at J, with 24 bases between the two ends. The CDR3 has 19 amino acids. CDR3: CALGARPSFLGGNTDKLIF. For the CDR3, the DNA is TGTGCTCTTGGGGCACGGCCTTCCTTTCTGGGGGGAAACACCGATAAACTCATCTTT.

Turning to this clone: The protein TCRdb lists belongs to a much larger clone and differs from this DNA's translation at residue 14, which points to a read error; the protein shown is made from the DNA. As DNA, the CDR3 is TGTGCCTTTAGCTTCCTACGTCCGTACTGGGGGACTTACGCCGATAAACTCATCTTT. This translates into CAFSFLRPYWGTYADKLIF. V gene TRDV3 combines with J gene TRDJ1; the D gene is possibly TRDD3 (9 bases). Germline V gives CDR1 TVYSNPD, CDR2 GDNSRS (reference sequence). The CDR3 covers 19 residues. Trimming removed 0 bases from V and 3 bases from J, with 29 bases in between.

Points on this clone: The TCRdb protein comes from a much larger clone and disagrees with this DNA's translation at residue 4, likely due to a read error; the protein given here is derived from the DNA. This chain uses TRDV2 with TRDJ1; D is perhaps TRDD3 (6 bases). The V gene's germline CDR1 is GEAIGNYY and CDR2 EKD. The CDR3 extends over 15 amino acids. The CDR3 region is CACNTVGIPTDKLIF. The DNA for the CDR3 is TGTGCCTGTAACACGGTGGGGATCCCCACCGATAAACTCATCTTT.

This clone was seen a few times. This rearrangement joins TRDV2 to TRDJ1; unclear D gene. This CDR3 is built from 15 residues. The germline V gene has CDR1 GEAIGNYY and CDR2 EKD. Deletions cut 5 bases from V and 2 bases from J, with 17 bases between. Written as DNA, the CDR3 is TGTGCCTGTGTCAAGGGCGCTGGATGGACCGATAAACTCATCTTT. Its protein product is CACVKGAGWTDKLIF.

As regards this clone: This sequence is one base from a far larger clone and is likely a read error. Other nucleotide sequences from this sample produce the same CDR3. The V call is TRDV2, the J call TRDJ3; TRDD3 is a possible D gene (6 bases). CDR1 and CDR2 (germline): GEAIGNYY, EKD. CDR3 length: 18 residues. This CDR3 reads CACDTGDARSWDTRQMFF. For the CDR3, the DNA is TGTGCCTGCGACACCGGGGATGCTCGTTCCTGGGACACCCGACAGATGTTTTTC.

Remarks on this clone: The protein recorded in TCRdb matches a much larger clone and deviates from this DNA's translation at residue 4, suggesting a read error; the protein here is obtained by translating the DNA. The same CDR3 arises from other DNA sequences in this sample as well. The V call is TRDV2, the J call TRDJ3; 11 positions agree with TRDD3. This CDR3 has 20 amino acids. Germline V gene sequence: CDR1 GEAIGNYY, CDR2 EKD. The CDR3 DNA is TGTGCCTGTGGCACCGTACTGGGGGATAGAAGCTCCTGGGACACCCGACAGATGTTTTTC. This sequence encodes CACGTVLGDRSSWDTRQMFF.

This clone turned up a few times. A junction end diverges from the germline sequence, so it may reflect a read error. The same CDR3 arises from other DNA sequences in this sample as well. The CDR3 DNA reads as TGTGCCTGTGACACCCGGGGGATGGGGGGGATAACCGATAAACTCACCTTT. Protein product: CACDTRGMGGITDKLTF. The rearrangement links TRDV2 to TRDJ1; TRDD3 aligns across 8 bases. Germline V lookup: CDR1 GEAIGNYY, CDR2 EKD. This CDR3 is built from 17 residues.

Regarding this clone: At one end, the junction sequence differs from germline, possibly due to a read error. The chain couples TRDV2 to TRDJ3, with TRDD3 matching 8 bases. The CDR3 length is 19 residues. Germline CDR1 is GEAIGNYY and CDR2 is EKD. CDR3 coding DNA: TGTGCCTGTGACAAAGTACTGGGGGGTAGCTCCTGGGATACCCGACAGATGTTTTTC. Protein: CACDKVLGGSSWDTRQMFF.

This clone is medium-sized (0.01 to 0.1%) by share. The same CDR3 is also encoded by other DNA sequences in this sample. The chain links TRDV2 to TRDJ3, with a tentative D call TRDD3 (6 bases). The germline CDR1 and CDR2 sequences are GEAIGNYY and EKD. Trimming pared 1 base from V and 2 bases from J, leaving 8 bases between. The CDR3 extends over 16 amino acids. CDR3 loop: CACDTWDTWDTRQMFF. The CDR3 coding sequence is TGTGCCTGTGACACTTGGGATACCTGGGACACCCGACAGATGTTTTTC.

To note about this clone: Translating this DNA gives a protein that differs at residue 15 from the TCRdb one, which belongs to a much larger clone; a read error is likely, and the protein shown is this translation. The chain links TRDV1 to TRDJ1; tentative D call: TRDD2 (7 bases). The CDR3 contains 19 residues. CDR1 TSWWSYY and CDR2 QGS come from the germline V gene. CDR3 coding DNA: TGTGCTCTTGGGGAACAGATTCCTACTTGTACTGGGTACACCGAAAAACTCATCTTT. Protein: CALGEQIPTCTGYTEKLIF.